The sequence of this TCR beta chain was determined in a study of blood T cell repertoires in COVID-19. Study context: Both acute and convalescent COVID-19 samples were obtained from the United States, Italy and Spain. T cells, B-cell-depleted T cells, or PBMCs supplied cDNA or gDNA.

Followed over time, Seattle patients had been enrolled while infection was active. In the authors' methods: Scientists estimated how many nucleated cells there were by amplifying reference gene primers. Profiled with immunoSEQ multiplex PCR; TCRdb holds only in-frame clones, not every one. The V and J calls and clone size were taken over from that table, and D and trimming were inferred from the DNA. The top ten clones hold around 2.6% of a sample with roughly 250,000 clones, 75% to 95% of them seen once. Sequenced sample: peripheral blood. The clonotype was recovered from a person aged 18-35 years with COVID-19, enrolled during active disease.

The chain's CDR3 is CASSEVGAGTQYF. CDR3 nucleotide sequence: TGTGCCAGCAGTGAAGTGGGGGCCGGAACCCAGTACTTC. The V gene is TRBV2, the J gene TRBJ2-5; D possibly corresponds to TRBD1 (6 bases). Germline V gene data show CDR1 as SNHLY and CDR2 as FYNNEI. V was shortened by 1 base and J by 8 bases, with 11 bases between the two germline ends. CDR3 length equals 13 residues.